These 29 T cell receptor beta chains were all obtained from the same sample, sequenced in a study of immune evolution from preneoplasia to lung adenocarcinoma. The data were produced by immunoSEQ multiplex PCR, yet TCRdb's version contains in-frame clones alone and is incomplete. The data show several thousand clones, more than 75% seen once. Input material: FFPE lung adenocarcinoma in situ tissue. These TCRs come from a donor at least 70 years old with lung adenocarcinoma.

The V gene is TRBV19, the J gene TRBJ2-3, with D unresolved. Between the trimmed V and J ends, which lost 5 bases and 3 bases, there was a span of 6 bases. From germline, CDR1 is LNHDA and CDR2 SQIVND (reference sequence). CDR3 length: 12 amino acids. The CDR3 is CASSPQTDTQYF. As DNA, the CDR3 is TGTGCCAGTAGTCCACAAACAGATACGCAGTATTTT.

The J gene is TRBJ2-5, the V gene TRBV7-9; possible D gene TRBD2, 5 bases. The J call is in doubt because the DNA end fits TRBJ2-7 better. Germline V CDR1 and CDR2: SEHNR, FQNEAQ (reference sequence). The CDR3 consists of 14 residues. The CDR3, as DNA: TGTGCCAGCAGCTCCCGGGGTAGGTGGAACGAGCAGTACTTC. Translation: CASSSRGRWNEQYF.

The sample holds a few counts of this clone. The chain couples TRBV18 to TRBJ2-7; 9 bases line up with TRBD1. CDR1 is KGHSH, CDR2 LQKENI, per germline. V lost 1 base, J lost 3 bases, and 1 base stayed unmatched. The CDR3 sequence is 14 residues long. The CDR3 spells CASSPRQGVYEQYF. CDR3 nucleotides: TGTGCCAGCTCACCACGACAGGGGGTCTACGAGCAGTACTTC.

V is TRBV21-1 and J is TRBJ1-5. TRBV21-1 is described as a pseudogene. CDR3 length: 15 residues. CDR3 residues: CASSKGVGHGKPQHF. The CDR3 nucleotides read TGTGCCAGCAGCAAAGGGGTAGGCCACGGAAAGCCCCAGCATTTT.

This chain connects TRBV6-5 to TRBJ1-2, with unresolved D. V gave up 5 bases and J gave up 4 bases, with 17 bases separating them. The CDR3 contains 15 residues. Germline V gene sequence: CDR1 MNHEY, CDR2 SVGAGI. The CDR3 loop reads CASSNGLWDSYGYTF. Written as DNA, the CDR3 is TGTGCCAGCAGTAACGGGCTTTGGGATAGCTATGGCTACACCTTC.

V is TRBV7-8 and J is TRBJ2-1; 14 bases are a match to TRBD2. Trimming at V came to 3 bases and at J to 6 bases, leaving 1 base not matched to a gene. CDR1 is SGHVS, CDR2 FQNEAQ, per germline. The CDR3 consists of 15 residues. The CDR3 DNA sequence: TGTGCCAGCAGCTTGGGACTAGCGGGAGTCAATGAGCAGTTCTTC. This sequence encodes CASSLGLAGVNEQFF.

CDR3 residues: CASSLGGSGNTIYF. The CDR3 bases are TGTGCCAGCAGCTTGGGGGGATCTGGAAACACCATATATTTT. The chain carries TRBV5-4 and TRBJ1-3; D is unclear. The CDR3 runs to 14 residues. Germline CDR1 SGHNT, CDR2 YYREEE (reference sequence). V was pared by 0 bases and J by 1 base, with 5 bases between.

The V gene is TRBV2, the J gene TRBJ1-1; D is unclear. This CDR3 spans 12 amino acids. Germline loops: CDR1 SNHLY, CDR2 FYNNEI. V lost 8 bases, J lost 5 bases, and 12 bases lay in between. CDR3 residues: CASREMRTEAFF. The CDR3 DNA follows: TGTGCCAGCCGGGAAATGAGGACTGAAGCTTTCTTT.

This clone is a singleton in its sample. The V and J genes are TRBV30 and TRBJ1-3; D unclear. V was shortened by 2 bases and J by 0 bases, with 11 bases between the two germline ends. Germline CDR1 and CDR2: GTSNPN and SVGIG (reference sequence). There are 15 residues in the CDR3. CDR3 in DNA: TGTGCCTGGAGTCGCGGACGGGCCTCTGGAAACACCATATATTTT. This sequence encodes CAWSRGRASGNTIYF.

This clone was observed a few times. The genes are TRBV2 and TRBJ1-2; D is undetermined. In germline, CDR1 is SNHLY, CDR2 FYNNEI. V lost 2 bases and J 5 bases, leaving 12 bases between the germline ends. This CDR3 has 14 residues. CDR3 DNA: TGTGCCAGCAGTGAAAAGGGCCCGGAATATGGCTACACCTTC. Translation: CASSEKGPEYGYTF.

This clone appeared a single time. V and J are TRBV19 and TRBJ1-1; D call uncertain. The V and J ends lost 5 bases and 11 bases respectively, with 18 bases between them. From germline, CDR1 is LNHDA and CDR2 SQIVND (reference sequence). CDR3 length: 13 amino acids. Here the CDR3 reads CASSPDRLSGAFF. Here the CDR3 DNA reads TGTGCCAGTAGTCCCGACCGACTTTCAGGCGCTTTCTTT.

The chain has TRBV7-3 and TRBJ2-2, with D maybe TRBD2 (5 bases). This CDR3 contains 16 residues. V lost 5 bases, J lost 6 bases, and 19 bases lay in between. From germline, CDR1 is SGHTA and CDR2 FQGTGA. The CDR3 reads CASSGSGSSGAGELFF. DNA for the CDR3: TGTGCCAGCAGCGGATCGGGCTCCTCCGGGGCCGGGGAGCTGTTTTTT.

This clone was observed once. The V and J genes are TRBV10-3 and TRBJ2-1, with D perhaps matching TRBD2 (5 bases). Trimming pared 4 bases from V and 5 bases from J, leaving 9 bases between. Germline-derived CDR1 and CDR2 are ENHRY and SYGVKD. The CDR3 consists of 13 residues. In DNA, the CDR3 is TGTGCCATCAGTGGGGGAGTTAACAATGAGCAGTTCTTC. Amino acid sequence: CAISGGVNNEQFF.

On this clone: This specimen includes other DNA sequences encoding the same CDR3. The V and J genes are TRBV11-2 and TRBJ2-1; D might be TRBD1 or TRBD2, each matching 6 bases. This CDR3 is 16 amino acids long. Germline V gene data show CDR1 as SGHAT and CDR2 as FQNNGV. V was shortened by 1 base and J by 3 bases, with 13 bases between the two germline ends. CDR3 residues: CASSLAVGGLYNEQFF. The CDR3 DNA reads TGTGCCAGCAGCTTAGCAGTGGGGGGCCTCTACAATGAGCAGTTCTTC.

The rearrangement links TRBV6-1 to TRBJ1-3; D possibly corresponds to TRBD1 (6 bases). V shed 2 bases and J shed 2 bases, with 10 bases lying between them. Germline CDR1 MNHNS, CDR2 SASEGT. This CDR3 contains 15 residues. CDR3 bases: TGTGCCAGCAGTGAAAAAGGACAGCCTGGAAACACCATATATTTT. It yields the protein CASSEKGQPGNTIYF.

The V call is TRBV19, the J call TRBJ2-7; unclear D gene. Germline V gene sequence: CDR1 LNHDA, CDR2 SQIVND (reference sequence). With 5 bases removed from V and 5 bases from J, the gap between germline ends came to 22 bases. The CDR3 sequence is 16 residues long. The CDR3 protein is CASSLSLAGRRNEQYF. As DNA, the CDR3 is TGTGCCAGTAGTCTTTCCTTGGCAGGCAGACGAAACGAGCAGTACTTC.

The CDR3 DNA sequence: TGTGCTAGTGGTTTAGCGACCACGAGCTCCTACGAGCAGTACTTC. Translation gives CASGLATTSSYEQYF. V gene TRBV12-5 combines with J gene TRBJ2-7; D ambiguous. Trimming stripped 3 bases from V and 0 bases from J, with 12 bases between. The CDR3 is made up of 15 amino acids. The germline V gene encodes CDR1 LGHNT and CDR2 FRNRAP.

The chain employs TRBV28 and TRBJ2-7; possibly TRBD2 for D (5 bases). The germline V and J ends were trimmed by 3 bases and 2 bases, with 14 bases remaining between them. Germline loops: CDR1 MDHEN, CDR2 SYDVKM. This CDR3 has 15 amino acids. The CDR3 DNA reads as TGTGCCAGCAGTTTGGGCGGCGGGTTCACCTACGAGCAGTACTTC. Translation: CASSLGGGFTYEQYF.

The chain uses TRBV28 and TRBJ2-5; 8 bases align to TRBD2. The end of the DNA aligns better with TRBJ2-7, so the J call may be wrong. CDR1 and CDR2 (germline): MDHEN, SYDVKM. This CDR3 has 13 amino acids. The CDR3 sequence: CASTTGTRYEQYF. The CDR3 DNA reads as TGTGCCAGCACTACCGGGACTAGATACGAGCAGTACTTC.

The rearrangement joins TRBV7-3 to TRBJ2-1; no definite D call. This CDR3 is built from 14 residues. The ends were cut back, 2 bases at V and 5 bases at J, with 10 bases in the middle. Germline CDR1 and CDR2: SGHTA and FQGTGA. CDR3 bases: TGTGCCAGCAGCTTAGGGCCCGCAAACAATGAGCAGTTCTTC. It codes for CASSLGPANNEQFF.

V and J are TRBV19 and TRBJ1-1, with D unclear. Trimming shortened V by 4 bases and J by 5 bases, and 14 bases separated the two germline ends. The germline V gene encodes CDR1 LNHDA and CDR2 SQIVND (reference sequence). The CDR3 spans 14 residues. CDR3 sequence reads: CASSKGGRLTEAFF. In DNA, the CDR3 is TGTGCCAGTAGTAAGGGTGGGCGGCTAACTGAAGCTTTCTTT. Full variable domain (rest looked up from reference TRBV19 and TRBJ1-1): DGGITQSPKYLFRKEGQNVTLSCEQNLNHDAMYWYRQDPGQGLRLIYYSQIVNDFQKGDIAEGYSVSREKKESFPLTVTSAQKNPTAFYLCASSKGGRLTEAFFGQGTRLTVV.

There are a few counts of this clone. This sequence joins TRBV5-1 and TRBJ1-2, with D possibly being TRBD1 (6 bases). Germline V gene sequence: CDR1 SGHRS, CDR2 YFSETQ. V was trimmed by 1 base and J by 7 bases, leaving 14 bases between them. This CDR3 region has 14 residues. The CDR3 loop is CASSLHGGGSGYTF. CDR3 in DNA: TGCGCCAGCAGCTTGCACGGGGGCGGCAGTGGCTACACCTTC.

This chain links TRBV9 with TRBJ1-3; the match to TRBD1 covers 9 bases. The CDR3 length is 18 residues. The V gene's germline CDR1 is SGDLS and CDR2 YYNGEE. The V and J ends lost 4 bases and 0 bases, in that order; junction bases with no gene match: 11. CDR3 amino acids: CASSPERGQGHSGNTIYF. CDR3 in DNA: TGTGCCAGCAGCCCGGAGAGGGGACAGGGTCACTCTGGAAACACCATATATTTT. Full variable domain (missing parts from reference TRBV9 and TRBJ1-3): DSGVTQTPKHLITATGQRVTLRCSPRSGDLSVYWYQQSLDQGLQFLIQYYNGEERAKGNILERFSAQQFPDLHSELNLSSLELGDSALYFCASSPERGQGHSGNTIYFGEGSWLTVV.

The chain carries TRBV27 and TRBJ2-2; D unclear. This CDR3 comprises 13 residues. The V and J ends lost 8 bases and 4 bases respectively, with 11 bases between them. CDR1 MNHEY and CDR2 SMNVEV come from the germline V gene (reference sequence). CDR3 sequence (DNA): TGTGCCAGCTCCCTTGGGATCACCGGGGAGCTGTTTTTT. Encoded protein: CASSLGITGELFF.

The chain links TRBV11-1 to TRBJ1-5, with 9 positions matching TRBD1. The CDR3 totals 15 residues. The junction had 2 bases not matched to a gene; V was cut back by 5 bases and J by 0 bases. The germline gives CDR1 SGHAT, CDR2 FQDESV (reference sequence). The DNA for the CDR3 is TGTGCCAGCAGCCCGGGACAGGGTAGCAATCAGCCCCAGCATTTT. Protein: CASSPGQGSNQPQHF. The full variable domain, in which reference TRBV11-1 and TRBJ1-5 provide the parts outside the CDR3, is EAEVAQSPRYKITEKSQAVAFWCDPISGHATLYWYRQILGQGPELLVQFQDESVVDDSQLPKDRFSAERLKGVDSTLKIQPAELGDSAMYLCASSPGQGSNQPQHFGDGTRLSIL.

This clone is labeled large. The V and J genes are TRBV10-3 and TRBJ2-7; no definite D call. CDR1 is ENHRY, CDR2 SYGVKD, per germline. The CDR3 is 14 amino acids. Trimming stripped 6 bases from V and 5 bases from J, with 17 bases between. CDR3 in DNA: TGTGCCATCAGCTGGCTGTTAGTTTCGGACGAGCAGTACTTC. Translated: CAISWLLVSDEQYF.

V is TRBV7-9 and J is TRBJ1-1; 7 nucleotides line up with TRBD1. The CDR3 has 16 amino acids. The germline V gene has CDR1 SEHNR and CDR2 FQNEAQ (reference sequence). The J segment lost 4 bases and the V segment lost 1 base, leaving 9 bases of the junction unmatched. The CDR3 DNA reads as TGTGCCAGCAGCTTAGGAGCGATCGACAGGGCCACTGAAGCTTTCTTT. This gives the protein CASSLGAIDRATEAFF.

The chain couples TRBV4-1 to TRBJ1-3, with 9 bases that match TRBD1. Trimming took 3 bases from V and 0 from J; bases not matched to a gene: 0. The CDR3 consists of 15 residues. In germline, CDR1 is MGHRA, CDR2 YSYEKL. In nucleotides, the CDR3 is TGCGCCAGCAGCCAGGACAGGGGCTCTGGAAACACCATATATTTT. Amino acid sequence: CASSQDRGSGNTIYF.

The V gene is TRBV11-3, the J gene TRBJ1-6, with 8 nucleotides matching TRBD1. The germline V gene has CDR1 SGHNT and CDR2 YENEEA. The length of the CDR3 is 15 residues. The ends lost 2 bases at V and 8 bases at J; junction bases unmatched: 5. CDR3 residues: CASSLFVTGDSPLHF. The CDR3 region has the DNA TGTGCCAGCAGCTTATTTGTGACAGGGGATTCACCCCTCCACTTT. Drawing the rest from reference TRBV11-3 and TRBJ1-6, the complete variable domain is EAGVVQSPRYKIIEKKQPVAFWCNPISGHNTLYWYLQNLGQGPELLIRYENEEAVDDSQLPKDRFSAERLKGVDSTLKIQPAELGDSAVYLCASSLFVTGDSPLHFGNGTRLTVT.